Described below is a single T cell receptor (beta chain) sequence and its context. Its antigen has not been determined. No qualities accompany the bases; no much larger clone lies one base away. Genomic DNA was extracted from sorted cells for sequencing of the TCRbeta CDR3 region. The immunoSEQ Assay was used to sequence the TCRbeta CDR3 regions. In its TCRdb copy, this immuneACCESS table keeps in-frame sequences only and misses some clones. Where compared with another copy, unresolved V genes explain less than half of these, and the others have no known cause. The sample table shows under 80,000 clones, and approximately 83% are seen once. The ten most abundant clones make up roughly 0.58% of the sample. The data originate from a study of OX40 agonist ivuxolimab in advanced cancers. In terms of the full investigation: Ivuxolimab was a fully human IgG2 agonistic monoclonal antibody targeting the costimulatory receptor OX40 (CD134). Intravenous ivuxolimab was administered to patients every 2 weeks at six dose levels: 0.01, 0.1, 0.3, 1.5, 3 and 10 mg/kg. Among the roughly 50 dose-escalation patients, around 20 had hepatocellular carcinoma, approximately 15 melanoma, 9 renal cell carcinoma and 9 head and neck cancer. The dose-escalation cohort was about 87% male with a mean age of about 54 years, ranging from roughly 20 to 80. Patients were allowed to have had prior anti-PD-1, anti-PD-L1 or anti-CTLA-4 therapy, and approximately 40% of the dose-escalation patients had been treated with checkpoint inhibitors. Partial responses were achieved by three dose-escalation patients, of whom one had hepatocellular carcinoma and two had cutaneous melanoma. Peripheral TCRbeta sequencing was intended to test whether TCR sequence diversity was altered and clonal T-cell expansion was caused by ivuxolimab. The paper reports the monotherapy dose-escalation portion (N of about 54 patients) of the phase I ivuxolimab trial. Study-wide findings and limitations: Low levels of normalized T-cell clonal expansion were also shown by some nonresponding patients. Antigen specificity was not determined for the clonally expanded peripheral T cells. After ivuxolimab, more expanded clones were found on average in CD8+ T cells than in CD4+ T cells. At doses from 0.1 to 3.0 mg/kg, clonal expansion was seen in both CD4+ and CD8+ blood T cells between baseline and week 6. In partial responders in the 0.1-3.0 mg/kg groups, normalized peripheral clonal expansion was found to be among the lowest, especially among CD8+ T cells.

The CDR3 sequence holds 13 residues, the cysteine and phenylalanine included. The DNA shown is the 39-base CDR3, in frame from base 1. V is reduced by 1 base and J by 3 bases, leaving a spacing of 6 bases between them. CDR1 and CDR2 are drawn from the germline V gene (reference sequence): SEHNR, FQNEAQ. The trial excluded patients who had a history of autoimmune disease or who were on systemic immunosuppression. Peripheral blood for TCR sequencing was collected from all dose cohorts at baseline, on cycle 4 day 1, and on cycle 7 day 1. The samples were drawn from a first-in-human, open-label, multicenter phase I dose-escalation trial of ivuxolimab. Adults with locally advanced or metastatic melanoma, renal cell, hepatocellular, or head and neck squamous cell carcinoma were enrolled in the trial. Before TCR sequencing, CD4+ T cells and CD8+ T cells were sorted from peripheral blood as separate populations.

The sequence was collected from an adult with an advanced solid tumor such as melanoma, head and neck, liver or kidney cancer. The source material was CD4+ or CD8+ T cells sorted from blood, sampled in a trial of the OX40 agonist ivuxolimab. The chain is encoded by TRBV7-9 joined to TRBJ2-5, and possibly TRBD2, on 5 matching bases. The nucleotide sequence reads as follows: TGTGCCAGCAGCTTAGATAGCGAAGAGACCCAGTACTTC. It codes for CASSLDSEETQYF.